The present T cell receptor (beta chain) was sequenced within a study of T cells expressing NK-cell markers. TCRdb reprocessed the 5' RACE reads, keeping one entry per CDR3 protein, no DNA. The sample totals hundreds of thousands of distinct CDR3 sequences. This sequence was found in a young man in good health. Sample: blood T cells: a sorted CD56 or NKG2C T cell subset, CD4+ or CD8+ T cells, or bulk PBMC T cells (not recorded which).

The CDR3 spells CASSLLRYNNEQFF. The V gene is TRBV7-8, the J gene TRBJ2-1. The CDR3 covers 14 residues. CDR1 and CDR2 from the germline V gene are SGHVS and FQNEAQ.